A selection of T cell receptor beta chains follows, all from one sample in a study of long-term antiretroviral therapy in people with HIV. Assay: immunoSEQ multiplex PCR; the TCRdb copy retains only in-frame clones and omits some. The repertoire includes about 28,000 clones, over 90% of them detected once, and around 7.6% sits in the top ten. Source: unsorted PBMCs, taken 6 to 6.5 years after starting antiretroviral therapy. The receptors shown here come from a man aged 30 to 45 with HIV. Both conserved end residues are part of each CDR3. A D gene is named only where the DNA matches it firmly. The size entry is marked missing in some rows and otherwise reads once, few, many or a size class.

j_call v_call d_call clone_size cdr3_aa cdr3_nt
TRBJ2-6 TRBV6-5 . . CASSSQGSGANVLTF TGTGCCAGCAGTTCACAGGGCTCTGGGGCCAACGTCCTGACTTTC
TRBJ2-2 TRBV5-1 . . CASSLGGGTGELFF TGCGCCAGCAGCTTAGGGGGGGGCACCGGGGAGCTGTTTTTT
TRBJ1-4 TRBV6-1 TRBD1 . CASRGTVLNEKLFF TGTGCCAGCAGGGGGACAGTCCTTAATGAAAAACTGTTTTTT
TRBJ1-2 TRBV6-6 . few CAGGWGLEGGSGYTF TGTGCCGGCGGATGGGGGCTTGAGGGGGGCTCTGGCTACACCTTC
TRBJ2-7 TRBV5-1 . . CASSGDGSSYEQYF TGCGCCAGCAGCGGGGACGGGAGCTCCTACGAGCAGTACTTC
TRBJ2-7 TRBV6-1 . few CAKNLGGTSEQYF TGTGCCAAAAATTTAGGGGGGACGAGCGAGCAGTACTTC
TRBJ1-4 TRBV5-1 TRBD1 . CASSPGGTGVNEKLFF TGCGCCAGCAGCCCAGGTGGGACAGGGGTAAATGAAAAACTGTTTTTT
TRBJ2-2 TRBV6-1 . . CASSLFGTGELFF TGTGCCAGCAGCCTATTCGGCACCGGGGAGCTGTTTTTT
TRBJ2-5 TRBV10-1 TRBD1 . CASSPGQPQETQYF TGCGCCAGCAGTCCGGGACAGCCACAAGAGACCCAGTACTTC
TRBJ1-2 TRBV5-1 . . CASSLKGTANYGYTF TGCGCCAGCAGCTTGAAGGGAACAGCTAACTATGGCTACACCTTC
TRBJ1-2 TRBV7-2 TRBD1 . CASSLTRTGREGYTF TGTGCCAGCAGTCTGACCCGGACAGGCCGAGAGGGCTACACCTTC
TRBJ1-1 TRBV10-3 . . CANRRAMNTEAFF TGTGCCAACAGAAGAGCCATGAACACTGAAGCTTTCTTT
TRBJ2-3 TRBV30 TRBD2 . CAWGRRGAGTDTQYF TGTGCCTGGGGGCGGCGGGGGGCCGGCACAGATACGCAGTATTTT
TRBJ2-7 TRBV27 . . CAMQEGGQYF TGTGCCATGCAAGAGGGTGGGCAGTACTTC
TRBJ2-7 TRBV9 TRBD1 . CASSVQGVPYEQYF TGTGCCAGCAGCGTCCAGGGGGTTCCCTACGAGCAGTACTTC
TRBJ2-7 TRBV5-1 TRBD1 once CASSSWTGVEAGQYF TGCGCCAGCAGCTCCTGGACAGGGGTCGAAGCCGGGCAGTACTTC
TRBJ1-5 TRBV30 . . CAWGAGRGQPQHF TGTGCCTGGGGTGCTGGGAGGGGTCAGCCCCAGCATTTT
TRBJ2-5 TRBV19 TRBD2 . CASRLAGVETQYF TGTGCCAGTAGACTAGCGGGAGTAGAGACCCAGTACTTC
TRBJ2-7 TRBV25-1 TRBD2 . CASSEPRGGPNYEQYF TGTGCCAGCAGTGAACCCCGGGGGGGCCCAAATTACGAGCAGTACTTC
TRBJ1-6 TRBV19 . once CATRRGAQNNSPLHF TGTGCCACCAGGCGGGGGGCGCAGAATAATTCACCCCTCCACTTT
TRBJ1-3 TRBV5-1 . . CASSLVGTANSGNTIYF TGCGCCAGCAGCTTGGTCGGCACCGCGAACTCTGGAAACACCATATATTTT
TRBJ1-3 TRBV10-3 . once CAISGGTVRGNTIYF TGTGCCATCAGTGGGGGCACGGTGAGGGGAAACACCATATATTTT
TRBJ2-1 TRBV6-4 TRBD2 . CASSVSSGSYNEQFF TGTGCCAGCAGTGTGAGTAGCGGGTCCTACAATGAGCAGTTCTTC
TRBJ2-3 TRBV7-3 TRBD2 . CASTTGLALTDTQYF TGTGCCAGCACCACCGGACTAGCCCTAACAGATACGCAGTATTTT
TRBJ2-7 TRBV29-1 . . CSVVGGFGYEQYF TGCAGCGTTGTGGGGGGATTTGGGTACGAGCAGTACTTC
TRBJ2-7 TRBV27 . once CASRGQLYEQYF TGTGCCAGCAGGGGACAACTTTACGAGCAGTACTTC
TRBJ1-2 TRBV6-6 TRBD1 . CASSGQGTNYGYTF TGTGCCAGCAGTGGACAGGGTACTAACTATGGCTACACCTTC
TRBJ2-5 TRBV4-1 TRBD2 . CASSQGLAGLETQYF TGCGCCAGCAGCCAAGGACTAGCGGGACTAGAGACCCAGTACTTC
TRBJ2-2 TRBV27 TRBD2 . CASSSLAVYDTGELFF TGTGCCAGCAGTTCACTAGCGGTGTACGACACCGGGGAGCTGTTTTTT
TRBJ2-7 TRBV2 TRBD1 . CASSGQGKTYEQYF TGTGCCAGCAGCGGACAGGGCAAAACCTACGAGCAGTACTTC
TRBJ1-5 TRBV7-2 . . CASSPVDAGGLSNQPQHF TGTGCCAGCAGCCCTGTGGATGCGGGGGGATTAAGTAATCAGCCCCAGCATTTT
TRBJ2-7 TRBV19 TRBD1 . CASSISSGTAIYEQYF TGTGCCAGTAGTATCTCCTCCGGGACAGCCATCTACGAGCAGTACTTC
TRBJ2-2 TRBV7-9 TRBD2 . CASSLSSGRDTGELFF TGTGCCAGCAGCTTGTCAAGCGGGAGGGACACCGGGGAGCTGTTTTTT
TRBJ1-2 TRBV4-1 . . CASSQDSNFYGYTF TGCGCCAGCAGCCAGGACAGCAACTTCTATGGCTACACCTTC
TRBJ1-2 TRBV9 . . CASSAAHLYGYTF TGTGCCAGCAGCGCCGCCCATCTCTATGGCTACACCTTC
TRBJ2-1 TRBV7-9 TRBD2 . CASSAPRLAGAREQFF TGTGCCAGCAGCGCCCCTAGGTTAGCGGGAGCTCGGGAGCAGTTCTTC
TRBJ1-3 TRBV30 . . CAWSVKGSSGNTIYF TGTGCCTGGAGTGTAAAGGGGAGCTCTGGAAACACCATATATTTT
TRBJ1-2 TRBV7-3 . . CASSPDGGLDGYTF TGTGCCAGCAGCCCCGACGGCGGTTTGGATGGCTACACCTTC
TRBJ2-4 TRBV5-1 TRBD1 once CASSLGDRGNIQYF TGCGCCAGCAGCTTGGGGGACAGGGGAAACATTCAGTACTTC
TRBJ2-1 TRBV7-9 . . CASSDLNEQFF TGTGCCAGCAGCGACCTCAATGAGCAGTTCTTC
TRBJ2-7 TRBV5-8 . . CASSSWGPRSYEQYF TGTGCCAGCAGCTCCTGGGGTCCCCGCTCCTACGAGCAGTACTTC
TRBJ2-1 TRBV29-1 TRBD2 . CSVLAGGHEQFF TGCAGCGTACTAGCGGGGGGGCATGAGCAGTTCTTC
TRBJ1-1 TRBV14 . . CASSPWGGASTEAFF TGTGCCAGCAGCCCTTGGGGGGGGGCAAGCACTGAAGCTTTCTTT
TRBJ2-5 TRBV7-9 TRBD1 . CASSLADIGQGPNPQYF TGTGCCAGCAGCTTAGCAGACATAGGACAGGGCCCTAACCCCCAGTACTTC
TRBJ2-1 TRBV6-6 TRBD2 once CASRAGTSGNNEQFF TGTGCCAGCAGGGCCGGGACTAGCGGCAACAATGAGCAGTTCTTC